The 13 T cell receptor beta chains listed next were all sequenced from one sample in a study of shared clonotypes between healthy human individuals. Sequencing used immunoSEQ multiplex PCR; TCRdb keeps in-frame clones, though not all of them. The sample records 650,000 to 800,000 clones, over 60% being singletons. The sequencing input was memory CD4+ T cells sorted from blood. Subset specified: CD45RA-negative fraction. The receptors originated from a woman in her twenties or thirties in good health.

On this clone itself: At the DNA level, this CDR3 is encoded by other sequences in the same sample as well. The J gene is TRBJ2-5, the V gene TRBV20-1; D call uncertain. The germline V gene has CDR1 DFQATT and CDR2 SNEGSKA (reference sequence). The CDR3 loop spans 10 amino acids. Trimming removed 5 bases at V and 2 bases at J, with 3 bases between. CDR3 sequence reads: CSASQETQYF. CDR3 nucleotides: TGCAGTGCTTCACAAGAGACCCAGTACTTC.

This clone was counted a few times. J is TRBJ1-6 and V is TRBV29-1; TRBD1 matches at 11 bases. The CDR3 loop spans 13 amino acids. V dropped 7 bases and J dropped 9; count of bases not matched to a gene: 5. Germline CDR1 SQVTM, CDR2 ANQGSEA. CDR3 sequence: CSAWTGGSSPLHF. In DNA form, the CDR3 reads TGCAGCGCCTGGACAGGGGGCAGTTCACCCCTCCACTTT.

This chain joins TRBV5-6 and TRBJ2-7; unclear D gene. Deletions cut 4 bases from V and 7 bases from J, with 6 bases between. The CDR3 runs 10 residues. The germline V gene encodes CDR1 SGHDT and CDR2 YYEEEE. The DNA of the CDR3 is TGTGCCAGCAGCCCTCTGGAGCAGTACTTC. Protein product: CASSPLEQYF.

The J gene is TRBJ2-5, the V gene TRBV19, with 8 positions matching TRBD1. The better agreement between TRBJ2-7 and the DNA end casts doubt on the J call. This CDR3 comprises 15 residues. Germline CDR1 is LNHDA and CDR2 is SQIVND (reference sequence). The CDR3, as DNA: TGTGCCAGTAGCCCCCGGACAGGGTCTTCCTACGAGCAGTACTTC. This codes for CASSPRTGSSYEQYF.

A word on this clone: This may be a read error, as it is one base from a much larger clone. The same CDR3 also results from other DNA sequences found in this sample. V is TRBV5-1 and J is TRBJ1-1; D is uncertain. Germline V CDR1 and CDR2: SGHRS, YFSETQ. CDR3 size: 14 residues. V was trimmed by 2 bases and J by 5 bases, leaving 13 bases between them. Here the CDR3 DNA reads TGCGCCAGCAGCTTCGGAACTCTCGGGACTGAAGCTTTCTTT. It is translated as CASSFGTLGTEAFF. Drawing the rest from reference TRBV5-1 and TRBJ1-1, the complete variable domain is KAGVTQTPRYLIKTRGQQVTLSCSPISGHRSVSWYQQTPGQGLQFLFEYFSETQRNKGNFPGRFSGRQFSNSRSEMNVSTLELGDSALYLCASSFGTLGTEAFFGQGTRLTVV.

CDR3 nucleotides: TGTGCCAGCCTCAGGGAGGCCTATGGCTACACCTTC. Protein: CASLREAYGYTF. The chain uses TRBV28 and TRBJ1-2, with a tentative D call TRBD1 (5 bases). The CDR3 is 12 residues long. Germline CDR1 is MDHEN and CDR2 is SYDVKM. The V end was cut by 8 bases, the J end by 4 bases, with 11 bases between.

The CDR3 reads CASSPARISGNTIYF. As DNA, the CDR3 is TGTGCCAGCAGCCCAGCTAGAATCTCTGGAAACACCATATATTTT. J is TRBJ1-3 and V is TRBV7-8; no clear D gene. The CDR3 has 15 amino acids. The germline V and J ends were trimmed by 5 bases and 0 bases, with 11 bases remaining between them. The germline CDR1 and CDR2 sequences are SGHVS and FQNEAQ.

The chain combines TRBV30 with TRBJ2-4; TRBD2 matches 11 bases. The V gene's germline CDR1 is GTSNPN and CDR2 SVGIG (reference sequence). The CDR3 loop spans 16 amino acids. The V gene end was trimmed by 2 bases and the J gene end by 4 bases; junction bases not matched to a gene: 7. CDR3 sequence reads: CAWSLIAGGEKNIQYF. The CDR3 DNA reads as TGTGCCTGGAGTCTCATAGCGGGAGGGGAGAAAAACATTCAGTACTTC.

The V and J genes are TRBV7-9 and TRBJ2-7; the D gene is possibly TRBD2 (6 bases). The V end lost 5 bases, the J end lost 2 bases, and 16 bases lay between the germline ends. There are 15 residues in the CDR3. Germline V gene lookup returns CDR1 SEHNR and CDR2 FQNEAQ (reference sequence). CDR3 sequence: CASSPGLPPTYEQYF. CDR3 DNA sequence: TGTGCCAGCAGCCCCGGACTACCCCCGACCTACGAGCAGTACTTC.

This chain links TRBV10-3 with TRBJ2-1; 9 nucleotides align to TRBD2. CDR1 is ENHRY, CDR2 SYGVKD, per germline. This CDR3 is 16 amino acids long. Germline trimming cut 5 bases from V and 0 bases from J; bases unmatched to any gene: 5. CDR3 sequence reads: CAISSNSGSSYNEQFF. For the CDR3, the DNA is TGTGCCATCAGTTCTAATAGCGGGAGCTCCTACAATGAGCAGTTCTTC.

The chain joins TRBV19 to TRBJ2-1; D uncertain. The CDR3 is 14 amino acids. Deletions cut 7 bases from V and 0 bases from J, with 10 bases between. Germline CDR1 is LNHDA and CDR2 is SQIVND (reference sequence). The CDR3 DNA reads TGTGCCAGTACCCCGCCCGTCTCCTACAATGAGCAGTTCTTC. Amino acid sequence: CASTPPVSYNEQFF.

This clone was picked up many times. V and J are TRBV5-5 and TRBJ1-1, with D possibly being TRBD1 (6 bases). V lost 2 bases, J lost 5 bases, and 10 bases lay in between. Germline lookup yields CDR1 SGHKS and CDR2 YYEKEE (reference sequence). The CDR3 is 13 residues long. This CDR3 is CASSFTGKTEAFF. The CDR3 DNA reads TGTGCCAGCAGCTTTACAGGGAAAACTGAAGCTTTCTTT.

The V call is TRBV6-4, the J call TRBJ2-3, with D possibly TRBD1 on 6 matching bases. The CDR3 covers 14 residues. Germline assignment: CDR1 MRHNA and CDR2 SNTAGT. V lost 5 bases to trimming and J lost 1 base, with 10 bases between them. The CDR3 here is CASSQGMRTDTQYF. CDR3 bases: TGTGCCAGCAGTCAGGGGATGCGCACAGATACGCAGTATTTT.